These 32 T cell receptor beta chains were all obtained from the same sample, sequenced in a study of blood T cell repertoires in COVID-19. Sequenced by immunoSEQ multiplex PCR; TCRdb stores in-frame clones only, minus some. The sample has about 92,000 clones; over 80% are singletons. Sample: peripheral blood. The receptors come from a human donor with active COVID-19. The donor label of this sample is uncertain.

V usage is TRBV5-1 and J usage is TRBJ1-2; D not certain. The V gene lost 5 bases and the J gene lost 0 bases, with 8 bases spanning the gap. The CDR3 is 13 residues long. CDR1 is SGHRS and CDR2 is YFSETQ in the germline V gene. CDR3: CASRPEANYGYTF. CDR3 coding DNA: TGCGCCAGCAGACCAGAAGCTAACTATGGCTACACCTTC.

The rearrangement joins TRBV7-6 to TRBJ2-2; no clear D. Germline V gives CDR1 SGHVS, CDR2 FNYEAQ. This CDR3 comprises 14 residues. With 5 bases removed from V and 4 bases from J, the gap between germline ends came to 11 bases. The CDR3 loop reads CASSPSWSTGELFF. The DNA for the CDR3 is TGTGCCAGCAGCCCCAGTTGGAGCACCGGGGAGCTGTTTTTT.

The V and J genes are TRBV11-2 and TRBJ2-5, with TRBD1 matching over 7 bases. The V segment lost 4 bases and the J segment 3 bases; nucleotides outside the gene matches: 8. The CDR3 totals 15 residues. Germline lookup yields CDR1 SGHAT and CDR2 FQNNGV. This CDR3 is CASSWYRDSEETQYF. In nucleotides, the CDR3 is TGTGCCAGCAGCTGGTACCGGGACAGTGAAGAGACCCAGTACTTC.

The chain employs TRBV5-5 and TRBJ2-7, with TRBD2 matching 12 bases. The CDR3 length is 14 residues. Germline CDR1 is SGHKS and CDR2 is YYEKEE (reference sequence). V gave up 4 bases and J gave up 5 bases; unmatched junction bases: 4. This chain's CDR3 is CASSGGLAGNEQYF. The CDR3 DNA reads TGTGCCAGCAGCGGAGGACTAGCGGGAAACGAGCAGTACTTC.

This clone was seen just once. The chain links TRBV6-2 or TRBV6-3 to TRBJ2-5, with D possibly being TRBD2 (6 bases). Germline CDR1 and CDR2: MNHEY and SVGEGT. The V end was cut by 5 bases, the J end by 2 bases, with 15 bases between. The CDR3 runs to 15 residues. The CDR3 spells CASSIIGTDQETQYF. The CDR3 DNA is TGTGCCAGCAGTATAATAGGGACTGATCAAGAGACCCAGTACTTC.

CDR3 sequence (DNA): TGCGCCAGCAGCTTGGCAGACAGGAATAATGAAAAACTGTTTTTT. It codes for CASSLADRNNEKLFF. J is TRBJ1-4 and V is TRBV5-1; D may be TRBD1 (6 bases). CDR1 SGHRS and CDR2 YFSETQ come from the germline V gene. The CDR3 sequence is 15 residues long. The V and J ends lost 0 bases and 4 bases respectively, with 10 bases between them.

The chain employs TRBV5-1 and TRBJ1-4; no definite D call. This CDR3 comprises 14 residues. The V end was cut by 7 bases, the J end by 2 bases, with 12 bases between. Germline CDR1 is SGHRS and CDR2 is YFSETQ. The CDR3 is CASRAGGTNEKLFF. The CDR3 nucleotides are TGCGCCAGCCGGGCGGGAGGGACTAATGAAAAACTGTTTTTT.

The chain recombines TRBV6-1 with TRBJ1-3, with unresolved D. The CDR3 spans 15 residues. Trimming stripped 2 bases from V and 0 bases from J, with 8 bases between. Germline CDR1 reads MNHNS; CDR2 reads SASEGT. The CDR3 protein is CASSESRDSGNTIYF. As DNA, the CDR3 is TGTGCCAGCAGTGAATCCCGAGACTCTGGAAACACCATATATTTT.

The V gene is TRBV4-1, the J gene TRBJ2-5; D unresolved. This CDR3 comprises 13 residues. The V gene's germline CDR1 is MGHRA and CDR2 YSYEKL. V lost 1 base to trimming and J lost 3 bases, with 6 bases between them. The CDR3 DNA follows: TGCGCCAGCAGCCAAGTCATCAAAGAGACCCAGTACTTC. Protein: CASSQVIKETQYF.

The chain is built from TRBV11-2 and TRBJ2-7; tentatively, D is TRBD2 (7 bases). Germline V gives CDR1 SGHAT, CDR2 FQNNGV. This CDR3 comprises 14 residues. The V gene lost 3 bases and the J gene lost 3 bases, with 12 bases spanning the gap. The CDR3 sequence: CASSLGGRLYEQYF. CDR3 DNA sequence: TGTGCCAGCAGCTTGGGGGGGCGCCTCTACGAGCAGTACTTC.

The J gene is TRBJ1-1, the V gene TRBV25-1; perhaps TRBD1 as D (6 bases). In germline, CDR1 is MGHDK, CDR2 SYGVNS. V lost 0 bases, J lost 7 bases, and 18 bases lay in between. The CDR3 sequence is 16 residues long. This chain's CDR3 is CASSEYGQNPRGEAFF. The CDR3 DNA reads TGTGCCAGCAGTGAATATGGACAGAACCCTAGGGGTGAAGCTTTCTTT.

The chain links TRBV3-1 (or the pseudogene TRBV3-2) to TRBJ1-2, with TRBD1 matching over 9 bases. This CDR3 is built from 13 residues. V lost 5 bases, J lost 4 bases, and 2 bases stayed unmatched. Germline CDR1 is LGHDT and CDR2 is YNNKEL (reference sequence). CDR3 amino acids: CASSATGGYGYTF. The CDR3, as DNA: TGTGCCAGCAGCGCGACAGGGGGCTATGGCTACACCTTC.

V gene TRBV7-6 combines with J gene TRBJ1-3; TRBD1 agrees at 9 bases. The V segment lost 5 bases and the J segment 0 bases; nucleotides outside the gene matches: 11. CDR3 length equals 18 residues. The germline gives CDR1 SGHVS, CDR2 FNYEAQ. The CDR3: CASSNDRGTGNSGNTIYF. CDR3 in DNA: TGTGCCAGCAGCAATGACCGGGGGACAGGGAACTCTGGAAACACCATATATTTT.

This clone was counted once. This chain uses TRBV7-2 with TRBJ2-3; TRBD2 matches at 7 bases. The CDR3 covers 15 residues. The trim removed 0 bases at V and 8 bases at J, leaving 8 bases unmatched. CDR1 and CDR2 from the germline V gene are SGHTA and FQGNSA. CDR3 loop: CASSLAGSGAATQYF. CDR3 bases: TGTGCCAGCAGCTTAGCTGGCAGCGGGGCGGCTACGCAGTATTTT.

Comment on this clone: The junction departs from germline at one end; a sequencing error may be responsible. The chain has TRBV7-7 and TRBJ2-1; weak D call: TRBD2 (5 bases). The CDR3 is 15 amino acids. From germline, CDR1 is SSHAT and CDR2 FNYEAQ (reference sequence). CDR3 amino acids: CASSPVAGGGYEQFF. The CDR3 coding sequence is TGTGCTAGCAGCCCGGTGGCGGGTGGAGGCTATGAGCAGTTCTTC.

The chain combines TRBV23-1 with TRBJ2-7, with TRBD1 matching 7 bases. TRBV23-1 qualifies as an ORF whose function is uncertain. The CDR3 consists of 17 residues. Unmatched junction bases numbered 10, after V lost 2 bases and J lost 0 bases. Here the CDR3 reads CASSQLGGQASSYEQYF. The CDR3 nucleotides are TGCGCCAGCAGTCAACTTGGAGGACAGGCGAGCTCCTACGAGCAGTACTTC.

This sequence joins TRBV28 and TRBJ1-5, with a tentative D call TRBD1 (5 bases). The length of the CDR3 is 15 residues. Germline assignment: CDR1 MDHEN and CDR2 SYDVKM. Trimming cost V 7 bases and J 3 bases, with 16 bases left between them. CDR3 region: CASIGGLRTNQPQHF. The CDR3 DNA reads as TGTGCCAGCATCGGGGGGTTGAGGACCAATCAGCCCCAGCATTTT.

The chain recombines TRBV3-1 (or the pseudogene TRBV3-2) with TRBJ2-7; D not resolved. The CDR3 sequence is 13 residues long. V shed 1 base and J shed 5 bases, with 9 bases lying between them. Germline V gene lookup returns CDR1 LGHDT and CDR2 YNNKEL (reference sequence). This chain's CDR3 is CASSQVPSNEQYF. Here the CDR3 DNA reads TGTGCCAGCAGCCAAGTTCCTAGTAACGAGCAGTACTTC.

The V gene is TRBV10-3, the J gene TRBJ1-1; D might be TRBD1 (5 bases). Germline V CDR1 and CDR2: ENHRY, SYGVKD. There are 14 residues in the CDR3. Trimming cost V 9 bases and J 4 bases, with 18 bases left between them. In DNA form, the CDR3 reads TGTGCCATTACCATGCGGGGGGAGGGCACTGAAGCTTTCTTT. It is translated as CAITMRGEGTEAFF.

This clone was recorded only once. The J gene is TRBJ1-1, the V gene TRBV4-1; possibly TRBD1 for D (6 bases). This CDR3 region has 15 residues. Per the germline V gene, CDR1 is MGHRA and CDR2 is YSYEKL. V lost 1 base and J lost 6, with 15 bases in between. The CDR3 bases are TGCGCCAGCAGCCAAGTGGGACAACCCGGTGCTGAAGCTTTCTTT. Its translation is CASSQVGQPGAEAFF.

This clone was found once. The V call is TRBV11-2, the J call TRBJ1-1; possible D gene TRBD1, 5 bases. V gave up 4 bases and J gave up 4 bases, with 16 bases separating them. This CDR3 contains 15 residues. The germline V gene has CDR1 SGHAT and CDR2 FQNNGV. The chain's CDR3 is CASSSDDSLGTEAFF. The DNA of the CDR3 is TGTGCCAGCAGCTCCGATGACAGTTTGGGCACTGAAGCTTTCTTT.

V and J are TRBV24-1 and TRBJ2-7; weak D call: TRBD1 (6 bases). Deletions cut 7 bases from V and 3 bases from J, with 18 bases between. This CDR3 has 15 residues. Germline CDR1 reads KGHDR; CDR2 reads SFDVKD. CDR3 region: CATRDGGSPHYEQYF. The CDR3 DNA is TGTGCCACCAGGGATGGGGGCAGCCCCCACTACGAGCAGTACTTC.

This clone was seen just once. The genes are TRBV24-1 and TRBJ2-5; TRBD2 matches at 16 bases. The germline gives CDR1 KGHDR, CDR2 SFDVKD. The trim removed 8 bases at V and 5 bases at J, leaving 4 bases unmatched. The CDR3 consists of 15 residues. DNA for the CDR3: TGTGCCACCATGGGGACTAGCGGGGGGGCGGAGACCCAGTACTTC. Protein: CATMGTSGGAETQYF.

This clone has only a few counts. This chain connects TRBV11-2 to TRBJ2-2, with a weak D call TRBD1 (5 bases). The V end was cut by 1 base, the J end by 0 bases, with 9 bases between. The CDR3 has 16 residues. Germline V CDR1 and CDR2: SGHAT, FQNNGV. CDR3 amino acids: CASSLGGAANTGELFF. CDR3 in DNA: TGTGCCAGCAGCTTAGGTGGGGCCGCGAACACCGGGGAGCTGTTTTTT. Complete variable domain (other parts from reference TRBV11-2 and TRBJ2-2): EAGVAQSPRYKIIEKRQSVAFWCNPISGHATLYWYQQILGQGPKLLIQFQNNGVVDDSQLPKDRFSAERLKGVDSTLKIQPAKLEDSAVYLCASSLGGAANTGELFFGEGSRLTVL.

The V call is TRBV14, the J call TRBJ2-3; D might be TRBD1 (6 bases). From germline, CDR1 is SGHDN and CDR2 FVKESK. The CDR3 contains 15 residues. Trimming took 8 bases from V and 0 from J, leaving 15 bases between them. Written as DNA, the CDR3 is TGTGCCAGCCTCTACCGGGACAACAGCACAGATACGCAGTATTTT. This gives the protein CASLYRDNSTDTQYF.

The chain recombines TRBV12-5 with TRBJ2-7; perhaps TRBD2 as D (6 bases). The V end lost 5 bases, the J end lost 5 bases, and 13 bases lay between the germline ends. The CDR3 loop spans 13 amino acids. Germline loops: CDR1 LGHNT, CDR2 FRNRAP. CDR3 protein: CASGTGETDEQYF. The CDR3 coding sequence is TGTGCTAGTGGTACGGGGGAGACGGACGAGCAGTACTTC.

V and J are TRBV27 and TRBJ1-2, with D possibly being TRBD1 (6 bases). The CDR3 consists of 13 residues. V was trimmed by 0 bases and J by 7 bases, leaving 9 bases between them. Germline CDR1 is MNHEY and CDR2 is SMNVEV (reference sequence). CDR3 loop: CASSLSRGSGYTF. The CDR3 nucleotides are TGTGCCAGCAGTTTATCCAGGGGTTCTGGCTACACCTTC.

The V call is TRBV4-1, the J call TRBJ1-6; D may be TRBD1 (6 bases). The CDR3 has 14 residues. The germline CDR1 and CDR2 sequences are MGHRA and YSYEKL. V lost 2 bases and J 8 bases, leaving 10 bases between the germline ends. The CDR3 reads CASSQLNRDSPLHF. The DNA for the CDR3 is TGCGCCAGCAGCCAACTAAACAGGGATTCACCCCTCCACTTT.

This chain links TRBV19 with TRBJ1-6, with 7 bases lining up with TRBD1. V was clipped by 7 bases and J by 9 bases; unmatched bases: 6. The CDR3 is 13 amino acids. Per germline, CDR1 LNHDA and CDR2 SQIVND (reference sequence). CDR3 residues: CASTKGAGSPLHF. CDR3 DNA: TGTGCCAGTACTAAGGGGGCAGGTTCACCCCTCCACTTT.

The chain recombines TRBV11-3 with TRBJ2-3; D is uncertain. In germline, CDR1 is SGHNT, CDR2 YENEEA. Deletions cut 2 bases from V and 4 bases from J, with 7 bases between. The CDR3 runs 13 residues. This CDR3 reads CASSLIEADTQYF. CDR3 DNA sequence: TGTGCCAGCAGCTTAATAGAGGCAGATACGCAGTATTTT.

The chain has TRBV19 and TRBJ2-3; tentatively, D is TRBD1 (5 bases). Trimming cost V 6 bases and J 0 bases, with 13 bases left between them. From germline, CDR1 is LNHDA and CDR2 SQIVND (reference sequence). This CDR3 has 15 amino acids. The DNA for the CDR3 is TGTGCCAGTAGCCCGGACACCTCTAGCACAGATACGCAGTATTTT. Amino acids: CASSPDTSSTDTQYF.

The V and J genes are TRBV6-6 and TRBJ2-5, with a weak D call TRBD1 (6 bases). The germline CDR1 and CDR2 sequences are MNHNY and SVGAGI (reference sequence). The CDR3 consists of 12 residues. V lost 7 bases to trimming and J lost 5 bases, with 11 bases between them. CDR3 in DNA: TGTGCCAGCAAGGCAGGGGTGGAGACCCAGTACTTC. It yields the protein CASKAGVETQYF.